The 23 T cell receptor beta chains given below trace back to one sample, sequenced in a study of cytomegalovirus exposure and HLA in healthy donors. Profiling relied on immunoSEQ multiplex PCR, and the TCRdb table lists in-frame clones only, not all of them. The sample includes about 140,000 clones, roughly nine tenths of them seen just once. Sequenced: PBMCs. The receptors were gathered from a man between 18 and 35 years old in good health and CMV-seronegative.

This chain connects TRBV5-1 to TRBJ2-2; D not certain. Germline assignment: CDR1 SGHRS and CDR2 YFSETQ. The CDR3 loop spans 15 amino acids. The V end lost 1 base, the J end lost 1 base, and 8 bases lay between the germline ends. The CDR3 is CASSLFVKNTGELFF. The CDR3 bases are TGCGCCAGCAGCTTGTTCGTTAAGAACACCGGGGAGCTGTTTTTT.

In this sample, this clone turned up once. The V call is TRBV18, the J call TRBJ2-7; 7 nucleotides match TRBD2. V lost 3 bases to trimming and J lost 3 bases; unmatched junction nucleotides: 5. The germline V gene encodes CDR1 KGHSH and CDR2 LQKENI. The CDR3 contains 14 residues. CDR3 loop: CASSPSLADYEQYF. In DNA, the CDR3 is TGTGCCAGCTCACCTTCTCTAGCGGACTACGAGCAGTACTTC. The full variable domain, its missing parts supplied by reference TRBV18 and TRBJ2-7, is NAGVMQNPRHLVRRRGQEARLRCSPMKGHSHVYWYRQLPEEGLKFMVYLQKENIIDESGMPKERFSAEFPKEGPSILRIQQVVRGDSAAYFCASSPSLADYEQYFGPGTRLTVT.

The chain has TRBV25-1 and TRBJ2-2; possibly TRBD1 for D (5 bases). The germline V gene has CDR1 MGHDK and CDR2 SYGVNS. The CDR3 has 14 amino acids. The ends were cut back, 3 bases at V and 6 bases at J, with 11 bases in the middle. The CDR3: CASSEQGVAGELFF. DNA of the CDR3: TGTGCCAGCAGTGAGCAGGGCGTAGCCGGGGAGCTGTTTTTT.

This rearrangement joins TRBV25-1 to TRBJ2-7; 10 bases match TRBD1. Germline-derived CDR1 and CDR2 are MGHDK and SYGVNS. The V and J ends lost 1 base and 3 bases, in that order; junction bases with no gene match: 6. The CDR3 runs to 16 residues. The CDR3 DNA follows: TGTGCCAGCAGTGAATTGCGGACAGGGGGTGGCTACGAGCAGTACTTC. Its translation is CASSELRTGGGYEQYF.

The chain joins TRBV11-1 to TRBJ1-2; TRBD1 might be the D (5 bases). Germline V gene sequence: CDR1 SGHAT, CDR2 FQDESV (reference sequence). The CDR3 sequence is 15 residues long. V was clipped by 5 bases and J by 0 bases, with 13 bases between them. The DNA of the CDR3 is TGTGCCAGCAGCCCCCTAAGGGGCACTAACTATGGCTACACCTTC. It is translated as CASSPLRGTNYGYTF.

The CDR3 coding sequence is TGTGCCAGCAGCTTGGTGCTGCTAGCGGGGGGGGAAGAGACCCAGTACTTC. The encoded protein is CASSLVLLAGGEETQYF. V usage is TRBV5-4 and J usage is TRBJ2-5; TRBD2 matches at 12 bases. Per germline, CDR1 SGHNT and CDR2 YYREEE (reference sequence). This CDR3 has 17 amino acids. The V segment lost 0 bases and the J segment 3 bases; nucleotides outside the gene matches: 6.

This rearrangement joins TRBV7-2 to TRBJ2-2, with TRBD2 as a possible D gene (5 bases). Germline V gene data show CDR1 as SGHTA and CDR2 as FQGNSA. This CDR3 region has 16 residues. Between the trimmed V and J ends, which lost 5 bases and 2 bases, there was a span of 15 bases. In DNA, the CDR3 is TGTGCCAGCAGCCTGAAGTCCGGGGTTAACACCGGGGAGCTGTTTTTT. It translates to CASSLKSGVNTGELFF.

The rearrangement joins TRBV2 to TRBJ1-1; the D gene is possibly TRBD1 (5 bases). V lost 6 bases and J lost 2, with 16 bases in between. Germline V gene data show CDR1 as SNHLY and CDR2 as FYNNEI. This CDR3 spans 15 amino acids. The CDR3 coding sequence is TGTGCCAGCAGGCTCCTGGGGGGATTAAACACTGAAGCTTTCTTT. This codes for CASRLLGGLNTEAFF.

This chain joins TRBV18 and TRBJ1-1, with D tentatively TRBD1 (5 bases). This CDR3 is 13 amino acids long. The germline V gene encodes CDR1 KGHSH and CDR2 LQKENI. V lost 3 bases to trimming and J lost 6 bases, with 11 bases between them. The CDR3 sequence is CASSPGGRAEAFF. CDR3 in DNA: TGTGCCAGCTCACCGGGGGGAAGGGCTGAAGCTTTCTTT.

In nucleotides, the CDR3 is TGTGCCGGCCGACCGGGCTCCTATAATTCACCCCTCCACTTT. This gives the protein CAGRPGSYNSPLHF. The rearrangement links TRBV6-1 to TRBJ1-6; the D is unclear. Germline CDR1 MNHNS, CDR2 SASEGT. The CDR3 extends over 14 amino acids. Trimming left V 11 bases short and J 0 bases short, with 11 bases between.

The chain links TRBV4-3 to TRBJ2-3, with TRBD2 as a possible D gene (6 bases). Trimming shortened V by 1 base and J by 4 bases, and 12 bases separated the two germline ends. CDR3 length: 15 residues. Germline CDR1 reads LGHNA; CDR2 reads YSLEER. The CDR3, as DNA: TGCGCCAGCAGCCAAGTGTGGGGGGTGGCAGATACGCAGTATTTT. This gives the protein CASSQVWGVADTQYF.

The V gene is TRBV7-2, the J gene TRBJ2-7; 13 positions match TRBD2. Germline assignment: CDR1 SGHTA and CDR2 FQGNSA. Trimming cost V 5 bases and J 0 bases; bases outside gene matches: 4. The CDR3 covers 16 residues. The CDR3 here is CASSAGLAGSSYEQYF. In DNA form, the CDR3 reads TGTGCCAGCAGCGCGGGACTAGCGGGAAGCTCCTACGAGCAGTACTTC.

The genes are TRBV9 and TRBJ2-5, with 8 bases lining up with TRBD1. The CDR3 totals 15 residues. Germline CDR1 reads SGDLS; CDR2 reads YYNGEE. V lost 6 bases, J lost 2 bases, and 9 bases stayed unmatched. The CDR3 is CASTQNRGVQETQYF. In DNA form, the CDR3 reads TGTGCCAGCACCCAGAACAGGGGGGTACAAGAGACCCAGTACTTC.

The chain has TRBV19 and TRBJ2-3, with 12 positions matching TRBD2. J lost 6 bases, V lost 5 bases, and 6 bases had no gene match. Germline V gene sequence: CDR1 LNHDA, CDR2 SQIVND (reference sequence). This CDR3 spans 15 amino acids. The CDR3 sequence is CASSLTSGGEDTQYF. The CDR3 DNA is TGTGCCAGTAGTTTGACTAGCGGGGGCGAGGATACGCAGTATTTT.

J is TRBJ2-3 and V is TRBV5-1; TRBD2 might be the D (5 bases). The ends were cut back, 5 bases at V and 3 bases at J, with 10 bases in the middle. In germline, CDR1 is SGHRS, CDR2 YFSETQ. This CDR3 contains 13 residues. This CDR3 is CASRDSLTDTQYF. DNA for the CDR3: TGCGCCAGCAGGGACTCCCTAACAGATACGCAGTATTTT.

The V and J genes are TRBV30 and TRBJ2-1, with 13 bases aligning to TRBD2. This CDR3 contains 18 residues. The V and J ends lost 6 bases and 8 bases, in that order; junction bases with no gene match: 19. Germline V lookup: CDR1 GTSNPN, CDR2 SVGIG (reference sequence). CDR3 sequence: CACLLGVTSGRAFDEQFF. The CDR3 nucleotides are TGTGCCTGCTTATTGGGGGTAACTAGCGGGAGGGCCTTCGATGAGCAGTTCTTC.

A remark on this clone: At the DNA level, this CDR3 is encoded by other sequences in the same sample as well. The chain recombines TRBV7-2 with TRBJ1-2; D gene uncertain. The V gene lost 2 bases and the J gene lost 5 bases, with 9 bases spanning the gap. This CDR3 has 13 residues. The germline gives CDR1 SGHTA, CDR2 FQGNSA. This chain's CDR3 is CASSLNSLYGYTF. CDR3 in DNA: TGTGCCAGCAGCTTAAATTCCCTATATGGCTACACCTTC.

The chain is built from TRBV10-3 and TRBJ2-7; TRBD1 matches 7 bases. After removal of 10 bases from V and 7 bases from J, the junction contained 16 bases not matched to a gene. The germline V gene encodes CDR1 ENHRY and CDR2 SYGVKD. The CDR3 consists of 14 residues. The CDR3 bases are TGTGCCACCTATCCGACAGGGCCCCTGGGGGAGCAGTACTTC. It encodes CATYPTGPLGEQYF.

V is TRBV2 and J is TRBJ2-5, with a possible D match to TRBD2 (6 bases). The CDR3 spans 15 residues. Trimming took 4 bases from V and 1 from J, leaving 13 bases between them. Germline V CDR1 and CDR2: SNHLY, FYNNEI. The CDR3: CASSAEPGAQETQYF. The CDR3 DNA reads TGTGCCAGCAGTGCCGAGCCGGGAGCCCAAGAGACCCAGTACTTC.

The chain is built from TRBV5-1 and TRBJ2-3; 11 bases match TRBD1. Germline V gives CDR1 SGHRS, CDR2 YFSETQ. This CDR3 comprises 16 residues. J lost 2 bases, V lost 0 bases, and 2 bases had no gene match. As DNA, the CDR3 is TGCGCCAGCAGCTTGGGGACAGGGGGCTACACAGATACGCAGTATTTT. Protein product: CASSLGTGGYTDTQYF.

V is TRBV11-2 and J is TRBJ2-1; 8 bases are a match to TRBD2. Trimming at V came to 1 base and at J to 7 bases, leaving 9 bases not matched to a gene. This CDR3 has 16 amino acids. Germline loops: CDR1 SGHAT, CDR2 FQNNGV. The chain's CDR3 is CASSLGLIAGRNEQFF. CDR3 bases: TGTGCCAGCAGCTTAGGTTTGATAGCGGGAAGGAATGAGCAGTTCTTC.

The chain recombines TRBV6-4 with TRBJ2-5; 12 bases line up with TRBD2. V shed 4 bases, J shed 2 bases, and the junction held 2 bases outside the gene matches. Germline CDR1 is MRHNA and CDR2 is SNTAGT. The CDR3 consists of 15 residues. The CDR3 DNA reads TGTGCCAGCAGTGCTGGGACTAGCGGGCAAGAGACCCAGTACTTC. Translated, it gives CASSAGTSGQETQYF.

The chain has TRBV5-1 and TRBJ2-2; D possibly corresponds to TRBD2 (5 bases). The CDR3 length is 16 residues. The germline gives CDR1 SGHRS, CDR2 YFSETQ. Trimming stripped 4 bases from V and 0 bases from J, with 13 bases between. In nucleotides, the CDR3 is TGCGCCAGCAGCCACCGGGTCGGGGCGAACACCGGGGAGCTGTTTTTT. Amino acid sequence: CASSHRVGANTGELFF.